This TCR beta chain originates from a study of control samples from healthy donors and cancer patients (dated by TCRdb to 2019 to 2021). Of note for this clone: This receptor's antigen is unknown. No much larger clone exists at a distance of one base, and base qualities are not known.

The cysteine opens and the phenylalanine closes a CDR3 of 11 amino acids. Just the 33-base CDR3 DNA is kept, in frame starting at base 1. CDR1 and CDR2, looked up from the germline V gene, are SNHLY and FYNNEI. Cut back by 4 bases and 7 bases, the V and J ends lie 5 bases apart. The library was produced with the immunoSEQ multiplex PCR assay. TCRdb limited this immuneACCESS table to in-frame rearrangements with V and J called. A share of clones is missing; checked studies link under half to unresolved V genes, and the rest is unexplained. In this sample the table shows around 120,000 clones, about 95% of which occur a single time. The top ten clones comprise 3.6% of the sample.

The source of this sequence is a man younger than 45 in good health. The chain joins TRBV2 to TRBJ2-1, with an unclear D gene assignment. The sequenced sample consisted of blood. The DNA sequence is as follows: TGTGCCAGCAGTGTAAAAAATGAGCAGTTCTTC. The encoded protein is CASSVKNEQFF.